This section outlines one TCR beta chain sequence together with its context. The data were taken from a study of T cell changes during pregnancy in multiple sclerosis. The CDR3 sequence is 13 residues long. V lost 1 base, J lost 8 bases, and 11 bases lay in between. In germline, CDR1 is MNHEY, CDR2 SMNVEV (reference sequence). TCRdb keeps only in-frame clones here, not all; method: immunoSEQ multiplex PCR. The repertoire consists of roughly 45,000 clones, with roughly 95% occurring once and the leading ten covering roughly 3.9%. The source was CD8+ T cells from peripheral blood mononuclear cells, collected after pregnancy. This TCR derives from a female donor with multiple sclerosis, enrolled in a pregnancy study. The chain has TRBV27 and TRBJ1-2, with a possible D match to TRBD1 (6 bases). DNA of the CDR3: TGTGCCAGCAGTTTATGGGCGGGGGCGGGCTACACCTTC. It encodes CASSLWAGAGYTF.